This T cell receptor (beta chain) was profiled in a study of blood T cell repertoires in COVID-19. About the study: Whether acute or convalescent, the COVID-19 samples came from the United States, Italy and Spain. PBMCs, B-cell-depleted T cells, or T cells provided the cDNA or gDNA that made up the material.

The CDR3 runs to 14 residues. Deletions cut 6 bases from V and 1 base from J, with 12 bases between. Germline CDR1 and CDR2: MNHEY and SVGAGI. The study assigned cohorts using participant-reported clinical history. This clone was recorded once. This table comes from immunoSEQ multiplex PCR, and its TCRdb copy is limited to in-frame clones, with some not included. Of roughly 290,000 clones listed, around 85% are singletons. The chain joins TRBV6-5 to TRBJ1-1; unclear D gene. Specimen: PBMCs or T cells enriched from blood (not recorded which). This TCR came from a woman in her thirties who had recovered from COVID-19. In DNA, the CDR3 is TGTGCCAGCAGCCCCCCAGGAGGGAACACTGAAGCTTTCTTT. This codes for CASSPPGGNTEAFF.